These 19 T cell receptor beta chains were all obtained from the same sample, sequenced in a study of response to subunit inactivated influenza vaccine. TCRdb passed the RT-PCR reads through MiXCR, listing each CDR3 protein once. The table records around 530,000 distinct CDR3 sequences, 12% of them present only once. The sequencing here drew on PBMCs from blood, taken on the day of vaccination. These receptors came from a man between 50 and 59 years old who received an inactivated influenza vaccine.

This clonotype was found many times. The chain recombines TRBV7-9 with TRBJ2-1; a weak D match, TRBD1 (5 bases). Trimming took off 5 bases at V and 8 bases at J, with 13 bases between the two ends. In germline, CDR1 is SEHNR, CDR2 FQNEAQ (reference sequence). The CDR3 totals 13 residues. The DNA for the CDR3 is TGTGCCAGCAGCCCAAGGGGTTGGGATGAGCAGTTCTTC. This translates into CASSPRGWDEQFF.

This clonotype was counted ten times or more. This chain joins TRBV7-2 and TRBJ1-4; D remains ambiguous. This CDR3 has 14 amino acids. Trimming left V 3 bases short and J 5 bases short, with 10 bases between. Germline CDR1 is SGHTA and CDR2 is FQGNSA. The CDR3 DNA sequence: TGTGCCAGCAGCTTGGGCAGCTCAAATGAAAAACTGTTTTTT. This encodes CASSLGSSNEKLFF.

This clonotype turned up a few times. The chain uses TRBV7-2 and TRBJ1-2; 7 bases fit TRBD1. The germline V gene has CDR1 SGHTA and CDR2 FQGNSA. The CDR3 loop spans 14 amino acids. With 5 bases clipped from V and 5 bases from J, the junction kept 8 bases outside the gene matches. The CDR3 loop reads CASSPGTVPYGYTF. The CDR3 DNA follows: TGTGCCAGCAGCCCGGGGACAGTACCTTATGGCTACACCTTC.

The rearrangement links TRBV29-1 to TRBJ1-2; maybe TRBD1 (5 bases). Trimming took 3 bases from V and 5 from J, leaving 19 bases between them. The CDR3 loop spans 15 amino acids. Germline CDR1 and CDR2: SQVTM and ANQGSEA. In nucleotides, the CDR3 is TGCAGCGTTGATGCAGAGGGCCCCCGGGGGTATGGCTACACCTTC. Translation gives CSVDAEGPRGYGYTF.

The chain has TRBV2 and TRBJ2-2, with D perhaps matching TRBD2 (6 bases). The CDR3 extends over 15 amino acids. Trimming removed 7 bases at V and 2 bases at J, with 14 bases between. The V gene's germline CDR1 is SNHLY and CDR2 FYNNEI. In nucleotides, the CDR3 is TGTGCCAGCACAACCGGGAGCCCCAACACCGGGGAGCTGTTTTTT. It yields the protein CASTTGSPNTGELFF.

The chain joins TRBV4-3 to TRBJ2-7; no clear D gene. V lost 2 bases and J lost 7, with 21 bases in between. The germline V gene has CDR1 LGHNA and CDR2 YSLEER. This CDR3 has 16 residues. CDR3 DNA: TGCGCCAGCAGCCAAAACGGGCGTAAGATACCCCTGGAGCAGTACTTC. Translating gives CASSQNGRKIPLEQYF.

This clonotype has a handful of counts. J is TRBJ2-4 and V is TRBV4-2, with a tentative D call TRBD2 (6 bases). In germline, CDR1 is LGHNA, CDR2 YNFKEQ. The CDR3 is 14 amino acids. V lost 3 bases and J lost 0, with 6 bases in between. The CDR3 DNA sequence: TGTGCCAGCAGCCAGGGGGGAGCCAAAAACATTCAGTACTTC. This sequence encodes CASSQGGAKNIQYF.

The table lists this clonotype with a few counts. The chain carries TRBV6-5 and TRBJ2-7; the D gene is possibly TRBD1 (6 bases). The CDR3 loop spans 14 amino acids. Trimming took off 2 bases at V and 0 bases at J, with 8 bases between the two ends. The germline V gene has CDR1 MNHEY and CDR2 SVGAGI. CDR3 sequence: CASSYQGLSYEQYF. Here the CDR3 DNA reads TGTGCCAGCAGTTACCAGGGGCTCTCCTACGAGCAGTACTTC.

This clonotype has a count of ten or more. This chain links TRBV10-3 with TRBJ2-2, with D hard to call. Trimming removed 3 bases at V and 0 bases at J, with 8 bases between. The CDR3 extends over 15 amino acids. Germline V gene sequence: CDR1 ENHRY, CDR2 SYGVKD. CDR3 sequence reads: CAISEPVANTGELFF. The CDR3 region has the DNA TGTGCCATCAGTGAACCAGTAGCGAACACCGGGGAGCTGTTTTTT.

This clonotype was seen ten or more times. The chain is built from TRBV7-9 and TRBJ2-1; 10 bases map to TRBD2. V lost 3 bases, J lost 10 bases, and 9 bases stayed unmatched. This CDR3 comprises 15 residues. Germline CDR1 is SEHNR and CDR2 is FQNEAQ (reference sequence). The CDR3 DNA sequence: TGTGCCAGCAGCTTCAGGAGCGGGGGGGCAGGGGAGCAGTTCTTC. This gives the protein CASSFRSGGAGEQFF.

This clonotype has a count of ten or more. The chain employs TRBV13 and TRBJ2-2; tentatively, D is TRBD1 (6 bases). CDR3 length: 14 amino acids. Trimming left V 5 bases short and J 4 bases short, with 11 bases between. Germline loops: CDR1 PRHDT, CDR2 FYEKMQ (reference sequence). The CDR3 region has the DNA TGTGCCAGCAGCCCACAGGGATTCACCGGGGAGCTGTTTTTT. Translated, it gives CASSPQGFTGELFF.

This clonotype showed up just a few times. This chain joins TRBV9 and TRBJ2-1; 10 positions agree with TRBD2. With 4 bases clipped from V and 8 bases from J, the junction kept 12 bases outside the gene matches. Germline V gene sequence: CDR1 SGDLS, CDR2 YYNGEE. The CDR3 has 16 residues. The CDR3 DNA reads TGTGCCAGCAGCCCCCGGAAGCGGGGGGGTCTCGATGAGCAGTTCTTC. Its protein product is CASSPRKRGGLDEQFF.

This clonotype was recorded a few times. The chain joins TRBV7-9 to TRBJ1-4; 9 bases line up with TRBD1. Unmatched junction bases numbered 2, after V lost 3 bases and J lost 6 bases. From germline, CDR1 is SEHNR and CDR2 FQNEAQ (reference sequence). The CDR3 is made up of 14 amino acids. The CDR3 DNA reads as TGTGCCAGCAGCTTCAGACAGGGGGATGAAAAACTGTTTTTT. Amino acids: CASSFRQGDEKLFF.

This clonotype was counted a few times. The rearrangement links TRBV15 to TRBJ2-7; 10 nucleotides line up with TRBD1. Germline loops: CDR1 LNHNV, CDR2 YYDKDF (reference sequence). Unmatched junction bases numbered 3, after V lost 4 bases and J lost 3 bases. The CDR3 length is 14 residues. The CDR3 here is CATSTGTGVYEQYF. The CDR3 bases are TGTGCCACCAGCACAGGGACAGGGGTCTACGAGCAGTACTTC. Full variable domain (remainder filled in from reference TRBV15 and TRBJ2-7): DAMVIQNPRYQVTQFGKPVTLSCSQTLNHNVMYWYQQKSSQAPKLLFHYYDKDFNNEADTPDNFQSRRPNTSFCFLDIRSPGLGDTAMYLCATSTGTGVYEQYFGPGTRLTVT.

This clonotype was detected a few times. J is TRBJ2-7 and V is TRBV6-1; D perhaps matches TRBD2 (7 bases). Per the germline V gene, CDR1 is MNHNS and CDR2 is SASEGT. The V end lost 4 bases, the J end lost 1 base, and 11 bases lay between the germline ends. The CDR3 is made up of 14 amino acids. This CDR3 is CASSGGGVSYEQYF. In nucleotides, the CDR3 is TGTGCCAGCAGTGGGGGGGGCGTTTCCTACGAGCAGTACTTC.

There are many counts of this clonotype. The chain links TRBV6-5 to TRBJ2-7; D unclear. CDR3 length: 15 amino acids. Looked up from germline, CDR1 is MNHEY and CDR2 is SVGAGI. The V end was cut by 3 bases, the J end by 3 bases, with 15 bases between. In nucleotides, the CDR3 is TGTGCCAGCAGTTATTTACTGTCAACCGACTACGAGCAGTACTTC. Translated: CASSYLLSTDYEQYF.

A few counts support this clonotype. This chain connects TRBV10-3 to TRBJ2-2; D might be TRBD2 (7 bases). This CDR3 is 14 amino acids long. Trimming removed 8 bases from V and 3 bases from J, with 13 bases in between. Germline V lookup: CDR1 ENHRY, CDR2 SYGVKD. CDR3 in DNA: TGTGCCATCGGGGAGGGGGATCACACCGGGGAGCTGTTTTTT. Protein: CAIGEGDHTGELFF.

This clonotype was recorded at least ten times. As DNA, the CDR3 is TGCGCCAGCAGCTTTTCCGGGACAGGGAAAAACATTCAGTACTTC. This codes for CASSFSGTGKNIQYF. The chain employs TRBV5-1 and TRBJ2-4, with TRBD1 identical over 9 bases. The CDR3 has 15 residues. Unmatched junction bases numbered 4, after V lost 2 bases and J lost 4 bases. Germline CDR1 is SGHRS and CDR2 is YFSETQ.

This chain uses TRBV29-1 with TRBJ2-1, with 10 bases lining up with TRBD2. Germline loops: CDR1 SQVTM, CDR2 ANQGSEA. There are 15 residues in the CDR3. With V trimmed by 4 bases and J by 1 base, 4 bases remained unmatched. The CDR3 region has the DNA TGCAGCGTTGCAGCACTAGCGGGATCCTACAATGAGCAGTTCTTC. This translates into CSVAALAGSYNEQFF.